Below, 12 T cell receptor beta chains from the same sample are listed, as sequenced in a study of graft-versus-host responses after intestinal transplantation. This table comes from immunoSEQ multiplex PCR, and its TCRdb copy is limited to in-frame clones, with some not included. The table includes around 38,000 clones, roughly 80% detected once. The sample here was PBMCs, taken less than 1,400 days after transplant. Source of these receptors: a human patient who received an intestinal transplant, so some T cells may come from the graft donor.

This chain connects TRBV5-1 to TRBJ2-2, with TRBD1 as a possible D gene (5 bases). The germline V and J ends were trimmed by 5 bases and 4 bases, with 9 bases remaining between them. This CDR3 is 13 amino acids long. The germline V gene has CDR1 SGHRS and CDR2 YFSETQ. CDR3 in amino acids: CASSAQGTGELFF. CDR3 sequence (DNA): TGCGCCAGCAGTGCCCAGGGCACCGGGGAGCTGTTTTTT.

This chain uses TRBV7-9 with TRBJ2-5; TRBD1 is a possible D gene (5 bases). Trimming took 5 bases from V and 5 from J, leaving 21 bases between them. From germline, CDR1 is SEHNR and CDR2 FQNEAQ (reference sequence). The CDR3 spans 16 residues. The CDR3 is CASSISRTFKVETQYF. The CDR3 DNA reads as TGTGCCAGCAGCATCTCTAGGACATTTAAAGTGGAGACCCAGTACTTC.

The gene calls are TRBV9 and TRBJ1-1; D unclear. The germline V gene encodes CDR1 SGDLS and CDR2 YYNGEE. The CDR3 runs 13 residues. V was pared by 0 bases and J by 4 bases, with 7 bases between. The CDR3 DNA sequence: TGTGCCAGCAGCGTAGGGTGGAGCACTGAAGCTTTCTTT. Encoded protein: CASSVGWSTEAFF.

The genes are TRBV1 and TRBJ2-3; the DNA was not used to check the table's D call, TRBD1. TRBV1 is tagged as a pseudogene. The CDR3 has 16 residues. Written as DNA, the CDR3 is TGCGCCAGCAGCCAAGTATCAGGGCTGGGGACAGATACGCAGTATTTT. Translating it yields CASSQVSGLGTDTQYF.

This clone came up once. The gene calls are TRBV5-1 and TRBJ2-7, with 7 nucleotides matching TRBD1. Germline-derived CDR1 and CDR2 are SGHRS and YFSETQ. CDR3 length: 14 amino acids. The trim removed 2 bases at V and 2 bases at J, leaving 4 bases unmatched. The CDR3 nucleotides read TGCGCCAGCAGCTTTAGCCAGGGGGCCTACGAGCAGTACTTC. This gives the protein CASSFSQGAYEQYF.

This chain joins TRBV19 and TRBJ1-2; no firm D call. CDR3 length equals 12 residues. CDR1 is LNHDA, CDR2 SQIVND, per germline (reference sequence). The germline V and J ends were trimmed by 6 bases and 4 bases, with 9 bases remaining between them. DNA for the CDR3: TGTGCCAGTAGCCGTGTTTCCTATGGCTACACCTTC. Amino acids: CASSRVSYGYTF.

This sequence joins TRBV11-2 and TRBJ1-2, with a tentative D call TRBD1 (5 bases). The V end was cut by 1 base, the J end by 2 bases, with 14 bases between. This CDR3 has 16 residues. CDR1 SGHAT and CDR2 FQNNGV come from the germline V gene. This CDR3 is CASSLGAGAGNYGYTF. CDR3 DNA: TGTGCCAGCAGCTTAGGGGCTGGGGCGGGCAACTATGGCTACACCTTC. Full variable domain (remainder filled in from reference TRBV11-2 and TRBJ1-2): EAGVAQSPRYKIIEKRQSVAFWCNPISGHATLYWYQQILGQGPKLLIQFQNNGVVDDSQLPKDRFSAERLKGVDSTLKIQPAKLEDSAVYLCASSLGAGAGNYGYTFGSGTRLTVV.

The chain carries TRBV5-1 and TRBJ1-2; a possible D gene is TRBD1 (5 bases). Trimming removed 4 bases from V and 1 base from J, with 17 bases in between. The CDR3 has 16 amino acids. CDR1 is SGHRS, CDR2 YFSETQ, per germline. The CDR3 region has the DNA TGCGCCAGCAGCGCAGAGGGGAACGATGTTAACTATGGCTACACCTTC. Encoded protein: CASSAEGNDVNYGYTF.

The chain uses TRBV2 and TRBJ2-5, with D possibly being TRBD1 or TRBD2 (5 bases each). The CDR3 has 16 residues. Germline V gene lookup returns CDR1 SNHLY and CDR2 FYNNEI. Trimming left V 4 bases short and J 3 bases short, with 18 bases between. This chain's CDR3 is CASSGTLPGLEETQYF. The DNA for the CDR3 is TGTGCCAGCAGTGGGACTCTCCCGGGGCTAGAAGAGACCCAGTACTTC.

V is TRBV14 and J is TRBJ1-1, with D unresolved. Germline V gives CDR1 SGHDN, CDR2 FVKESK. The CDR3 extends over 13 amino acids. Trimming removed 4 bases from V and 0 bases from J, with 6 bases in between. The chain's CDR3 is CASSPSLNTEAFF. The CDR3 region has the DNA TGTGCCAGCAGCCCAAGTCTGAACACTGAAGCTTTCTTT.

The rearrangement links TRBV2 to TRBJ1-3; D is uncertain. Between the trimmed V and J ends, which lost 3 bases and 0 bases, there was a span of 15 bases. This CDR3 has 17 amino acids. Germline V gene sequence: CDR1 SNHLY, CDR2 FYNNEI. The CDR3 DNA sequence: TGTGCCAGCAGTGAGGCCCCATTAGTCACCTCTGGAAACACCATATATTTT. This sequence encodes CASSEAPLVTSGNTIYF. Full variable domain (rest looked up from reference TRBV2 and TRBJ1-3): EPEVTQTPSHQVTQMGQEVILRCVPISNHLYFYWYRQILGQKVEFLVSFYNNEISEKSEIFDDQFSVERPDGSNFTLKIRSTKLEDSAMYFCASSEAPLVTSGNTIYFGEGSWLTVV.

This sequence joins TRBV6-6 and TRBJ2-7, with D possibly matching TRBD1 (6 bases). Germline assignment: CDR1 MNHNY and CDR2 SVGAGI (reference sequence). Between the trimmed V and J ends, which lost 4 bases and 5 bases, there was a span of 18 bases. The CDR3 has 15 residues. This chain's CDR3 is CASSSTGHLGDEQYF. In nucleotides, the CDR3 is TGTGCCAGCAGTTCCACGGGACACCTCGGGGACGAGCAGTACTTC.